These 3 T cell receptor beta chains came from one sample sequenced in a study of technical replicates of blood from several donors. TCRdb keeps only in-frame clones here, not all; method: immunoSEQ multiplex PCR. The sample gives around 80,000 clones, approximately 94% of which show up once; under 0.4% is in the top ten. Input material: T cells isolated from PBMCs. These receptors came from a human donor in good health.

The rearrangement joins TRBV2 to TRBJ2-1; 13 nucleotides match TRBD2. V trimming: 1 base; J trimming: 8 bases; junction bases outside the gene matches: 5. The germline gives CDR1 SNHLY, CDR2 FYNNEI. The CDR3 covers 16 residues. CDR3 residues: CASSEGGLAGLDEQFF. CDR3 DNA sequence: TGTGCCAGCAGTGAAGGGGGACTAGCGGGACTTGATGAGCAGTTCTTC.

This chain uses TRBV28 with TRBJ1-4; maybe TRBD1 (6 bases). The V gene lost 5 bases and the J gene lost 7 bases, with 17 bases spanning the gap. This CDR3 has 15 amino acids. Germline V lookup: CDR1 MDHEN, CDR2 SYDVKM. In DNA form, the CDR3 reads TGTGCCAGCAGTCGACCACAGGGACCATTTGAAAAACTGTTTTTT. Protein sequence: CASSRPQGPFEKLFF.

This rearrangement joins TRBV5-6 to TRBJ2-3; D not certain. With 4 bases removed from V and 7 bases from J, the gap between germline ends came to 13 bases. Germline CDR1 reads SGHDT; CDR2 reads YYEEEE. The CDR3 runs to 13 residues. The CDR3 region has the DNA TGTGCCAGCAGCCTACTCGCGGAACATACGCAGTATTTT. Its protein product is CASSLLAEHTQYF.